This T cell receptor beta chain was documented in a study of blood T cell repertoires in COVID-19 (dated by TCRdb to 2020 to 2021). A note on the overall study: The collaborator samples originated in the United States, Italy and Spain and spanned the acute and convalescent phases of COVID-19. The material from the prospective study consisted of cDNA or gDNA derived from T cells, B-cell-depleted T cells, or PBMCs. Deeply sampled blood TCRbeta repertoires from subjects exposed to, actively infected with, or recovered from COVID-19 were included in the dataset. The repertoires were released in a freely available public database intended as a resource for research on the immune response to SARS-CoV-2. Samples were obtained from the ongoing ImmuneRACE study (first 160 participants) and from over a thousand subjects provided by 6 global collaborators. Nearly every sample came with metadata listing a de-identified subject ID, COVID-19 status, age in years and sex. Where HLA class I and class II types were available, the types were taken from metadata supplied by the sample provider, not from assay-based typing.

Each collaborating institution followed its own protocols to collect whole blood in K2EDTA tubes. For TCRbeta analysis, collaborators shipped samples as frozen whole blood, isolated PBMCs, or DNA extracted from either of those sample types. The immunoSEQ Assay, a bias-controlled multiplex PCR, was used to amplify TCRbeta CDR3 regions from genomic DNA. The study's processing was this. The number of nucleated cells in each sample was estimated by amplification of reference gene primers within the assay. To quantify the absolute abundance of each unique TCRbeta CDR3 rearrangement, sequence reads were collapsed and filtered. For each sample, productive Simpson clonality was calculated by taking the square root of Simpson's diversity index across productive rearrangements. The source is immuneACCESS, and TCRdb retained only in-frame sequences with V and J called. Part of the clones is not carried over; for the studies checked, unresolved V genes explain less than half of this, and the remainder is unexplained. D and trimming come from the DNA, and the V and J calls and clone size come from that table. The table for this sample lists 120,000 to 150,000 clones; around nine tenths of them were counted only once. The ten largest clones capture over 8.5% of the sample.

V is trimmed back by 0 bases and J by 2 bases, and the junction contains 1 base that no gene match accounts for. According to the germline V gene, CDR1 reads LGHNA and CDR2 reads YNFKEQ. The CDR3 runs 15 residues from the cysteine to the phenylalanine. The read is trimmed to its CDR3 DNA, 45 bases read in frame from base 1. Concerning this clone itself: The antigen this receptor binds is unknown. Qualities for individual bases were not recorded, and no much larger clone is one base off. At the DNA level, this CDR3 is encoded by other sequences in the same sample as well.

The paper as a whole reports these results and caveats: The amount of clinical and demographic metadata varied by source and participant and was provided uncurated.

The sequencing sample was made of peripheral blood. The sequence came from a woman aged 45-60 years with active or convalescent COVID-19. Recombination joined TRBV4-2 with TRBJ1-3; TRBD1 fits 7 bases in the junction. The CDR3: CASSQEGGAGNTIYF. The nucleotides read TGTGCCAGCAGCCAAGAAGGGGGCGCTGGAAACACCATATATTTT.